The 5 T cell receptor beta chains below come from one sample, sequenced in a study of shared clonotypes between healthy human individuals. The table came from immunoSEQ multiplex PCR; TCRdb's copy has only in-frame clones and leaves some out. Altogether millions of clones are present, roughly 94% being singletons, with the ten largest covering approximately 0.13%. Sequences were obtained from naive CD4+ T cells sorted from blood. Subset specified: CD45RA+ positively selected. Receptors were obtained from a man aged 18 to 29 in good health.

The chain links TRBV18 to TRBJ2-7; 8 bases are shared with TRBD1. Germline V gene lookup returns CDR1 KGHSH and CDR2 LQKENI. This CDR3 is 15 amino acids long. The trim removed 2 bases at V and 2 bases at J, leaving 5 bases unmatched. The CDR3 loop reads CASSPVQTGAYEQYF. As DNA, the CDR3 is TGTGCCAGCTCACCAGTGCAGACAGGGGCCTACGAGCAGTACTTC. The complete variable domain, with remaining parts taken from reference TRBV18 and TRBJ2-7, reads NAGVMQNPRHLVRRRGQEARLRCSPMKGHSHVYWYRQLPEEGLKFMVYLQKENIIDESGMPKERFSAEFPKEGPSILRIQQVVRGDSAAYFCASSPVQTGAYEQYFGPGTRLTVT.

This clone appeared a single time. The gene calls are TRBV5-6 and TRBJ1-4; the D is unclear. Trimming pared 2 bases from V and 0 bases from J, leaving 8 bases between. The CDR3 sequence is 15 residues long. Germline CDR1 reads SGHDT; CDR2 reads YYEEEE. Written as DNA, the CDR3 is TGTGCCAGCAGCTTTTACTCTGCAACTAATGAAAAACTGTTTTTT. Its translation: CASSFYSATNEKLFF.

This rearrangement joins TRBV5-1 to TRBJ1-1; D remains ambiguous. Germline V lookup: CDR1 SGHRS, CDR2 YFSETQ. The CDR3 is 12 residues long. V lost 3 bases to trimming and J lost 7 bases, with 10 bases between them. In DNA form, the CDR3 reads TGCGCCAGCAGCTCCGGGGTCTTTGAAGCTTTCTTT. Its protein is CASSSGVFEAFF. The whole variable domain, filled in from reference TRBV5-1 and TRBJ1-1, reads KAGVTQTPRYLIKTRGQQVTLSCSPISGHRSVSWYQQTPGQGLQFLFEYFSETQRNKGNFPGRFSGRQFSNSRSEMNVSTLELGDSALYLCASSSGVFEAFFGQGTRLTVV.

V is TRBV4-1 and J is TRBJ2-7, with 8 bases aligning to TRBD2. J gave up 4 bases and V 1 base, and 6 bases lay outside the gene matches. CDR3 length equals 15 residues. Looked up from germline, CDR1 is MGHRA and CDR2 is YSYEKL. CDR3 residues: CASSQVTTSAYEQYF. The DNA of the CDR3 is TGCGCCAGCAGCCAAGTAACGACTAGCGCATACGAGCAGTACTTC.

This CDR3 reads CASSFARRANEKLFF. CDR3 nucleotides: TGTGCCAGCAGCTTTGCCCGAAGGGCTAATGAAAAACTGTTTTTT. V is TRBV7-9 and J is TRBJ1-4; D ambiguous. V was clipped by 3 bases and J by 3 bases, with 11 bases between them. CDR1 and CDR2 from the germline V gene are SEHNR and FQNEAQ (reference sequence). CDR3 length: 15 residues. Full variable domain (remainder filled in from reference TRBV7-9 and TRBJ1-4): DTGVSQNPRHKITKRGQNVTFRCDPISEHNRLYWYRQTLGQGPEFLTYFQNEAQLEKSRLLSDRFSAERPKGSFSTLEIQRTEQGDSAMYLCASSFARRANEKLFFGSGTQLSVL.